The 2 T cell receptor beta chains below all came from one sample that was sequenced in a study of shared clonotypes between healthy human individuals. Produced via immunoSEQ multiplex PCR; TCRdb's table is partial and in-frame only. This sample has about 300,000 clones, with roughly 70% found just once. The material sequenced was memory CD4+ T cells sorted from blood. Regarding subset: CD45RA-negative fraction. Receptors originate from a man younger than 40 in good health.

This clone was picked up one time. V and J are TRBV7-2 and TRBJ2-5, with 9 nucleotides matching TRBD1. This CDR3 contains 13 residues. V lost 5 bases, J lost 4 bases, and 2 bases stayed unmatched. Germline V gene lookup returns CDR1 SGHTA and CDR2 FQGNSA. The CDR3 here is CASSADRGETQYF. In nucleotides, the CDR3 is TGTGCCAGCAGCGCGGACAGGGGAGAGACCCAGTACTTC.

This sequence joins TRBV2 and TRBJ2-6; TRBD1 matches at 7 bases. V dropped 8 bases and J dropped 2; count of bases not matched to a gene: 3. The CDR3 totals 14 residues. Germline V CDR1 and CDR2: SNHLY, FYNNEI. The CDR3 nucleotides are TGTGCCAGCGACGACAGGGCTGGGGCCAACGTCCTGACTTTC. It codes for CASDDRAGANVLTF. The whole variable domain, filled in from reference TRBV2 and TRBJ2-6, reads EPEVTQTPSHQVTQMGQEVILRCVPISNHLYFYWYRQILGQKVEFLVSFYNNEISEKSEIFDDQFSVERPDGSNFTLKIRSTKLEDSAMYFCASDDRAGANVLTFGAGSRLTVL.